This T cell receptor (beta chain) was identified in a study of read filtering for tumor transcriptome and immune sequencing. About the study: Revised staging placed eight or nine patients in R-ISS I, about 15 in II, about 7 in III. DNase treatment preceded whole-transcriptome library preparation.

With respect to this clonotype: Its antigen is unknown. Relative to the germline gene, one junction end is altered; a read error may explain this.

This library used roughly 400 ng RNA and molecular barcoded adaptors spanning alpha/delta and beta/gamma chains. TCRdb reanalysed the reads using MiXCR and keeps one entry per CDR3 protein. The data hold 49,000 or so distinct CDR3 sequences, with more than 10% observed a single time. Study results and caveats: Around 84% of IR-seq clonotypes had one read, totaling around 3.5% of reads; RNA-seq: about 70% and 40%.

The sequencing sample was made of a population of CD138-negative cells sorted from bone marrow. This TCR came from a donor at least 40 years old with multiple myeloma.

The CDR3 reads CASSRVTASSTDMQYF. The CDR3 region has the DNA TGCGCCAGCAGCCGAGTGACAGCGAGTAGCACAGATATGCAGTATTTT. The chain is built from TRBV14 and TRBJ2-3, with a weak D call TRBD1 (5 bases). From germline, CDR1 is SGHDN and CDR2 FVKESK. The CDR3 is 16 residues long.